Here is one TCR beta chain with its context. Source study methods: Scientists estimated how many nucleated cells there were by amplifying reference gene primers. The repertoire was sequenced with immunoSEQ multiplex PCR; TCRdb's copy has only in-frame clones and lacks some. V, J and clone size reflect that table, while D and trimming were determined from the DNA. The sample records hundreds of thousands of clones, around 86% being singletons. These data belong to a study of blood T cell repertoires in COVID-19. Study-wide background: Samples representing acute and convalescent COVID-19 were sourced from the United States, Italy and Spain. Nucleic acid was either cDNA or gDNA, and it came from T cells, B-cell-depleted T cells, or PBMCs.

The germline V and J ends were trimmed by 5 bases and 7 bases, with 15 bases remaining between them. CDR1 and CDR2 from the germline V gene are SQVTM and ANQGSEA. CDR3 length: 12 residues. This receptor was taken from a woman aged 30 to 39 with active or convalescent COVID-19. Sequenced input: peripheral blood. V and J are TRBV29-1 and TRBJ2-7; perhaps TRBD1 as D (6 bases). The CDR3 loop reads CSVLTGPGEQYF. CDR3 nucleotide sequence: TGCAGCGTTTTAACAGGGCCAGGGGAGCAGTACTTC.